Below, one TCR beta chain is given with its context. Its antigen is unidentified. The CDR3 loop spans 14 amino acids. V was clipped by 8 bases and J by 2 bases; unmatched bases: 5. Germline CDR1 is KGHSH and CDR2 is LQKENI. Only in-frame clones appear in the TCRdb table, and some are missing; sequencing was by immunoSEQ multiplex PCR. The sample shows approximately 150,000 clones, 80% to 90% of them seen only once. This sample stems from a study of T cells in localized non-small cell lung cancer. General study findings and limits: Heterogeneity is still possible, as just one tumor region was sequenced. A median of 57 of the top 100 tumor clones appeared in adjacent lung, which was paired and uninvolved.

V usage is TRBV18 and J usage is TRBJ2-7, with 11 bases that match TRBD1. The receptor was isolated from a female donor over 55 with stage I lung adenocarcinoma. Material: peripheral blood, obtained before any cancer treatment. The CDR3 sequence is CASIGQGATYEQYF. CDR3 nucleotide sequence: TGTGCCAGCATCGGACAGGGGGCAACCTACGAGCAGTACTTC.